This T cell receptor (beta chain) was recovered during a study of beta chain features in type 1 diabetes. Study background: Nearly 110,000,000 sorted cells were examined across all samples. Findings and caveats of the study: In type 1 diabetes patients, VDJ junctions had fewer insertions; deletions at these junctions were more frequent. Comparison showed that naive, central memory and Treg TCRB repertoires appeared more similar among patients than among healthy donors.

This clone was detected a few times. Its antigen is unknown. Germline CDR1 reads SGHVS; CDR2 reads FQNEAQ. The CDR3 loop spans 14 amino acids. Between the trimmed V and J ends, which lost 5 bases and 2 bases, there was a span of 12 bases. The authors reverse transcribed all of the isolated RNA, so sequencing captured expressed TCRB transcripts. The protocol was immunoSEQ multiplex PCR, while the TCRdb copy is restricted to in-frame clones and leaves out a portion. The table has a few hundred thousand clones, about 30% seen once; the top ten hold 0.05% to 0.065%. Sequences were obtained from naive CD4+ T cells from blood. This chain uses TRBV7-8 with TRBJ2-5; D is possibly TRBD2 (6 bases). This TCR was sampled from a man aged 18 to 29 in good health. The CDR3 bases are TGTGCCAGCAGCCCAGGACTATTTCAAGAGACCCAGTACTTC. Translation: CASSPGLFQETQYF.